The 5 T cell receptor beta chains presented below share a single source sample, sequenced in a study of cytomegalovirus exposure and HLA in healthy donors. The PCR contained 60 Vbeta and 13 Jbeta primers. Produced via immunoSEQ multiplex PCR; TCRdb's table is partial and in-frame only. The data contain tens of thousands of clones, roughly three quarters of them seen just once; the ten biggest clones take up 3.7%. Sequenced material: PBMCs. The source is a man aged 25-45 years in good health and CMV-seronegative.

The DNA for the CDR3 is TGTGCCAGCAGTGAAACGGTAGCAAGGAACACTGAAGCTTTCTTT. Its translation is CASSETVARNTEAFF. V usage is TRBV6-1 and J usage is TRBJ1-1, with unresolved D. CDR1 is MNHNS and CDR2 is SASEGT in the germline V gene. With 2 bases removed from V and 1 base from J, the gap between germline ends came to 11 bases. CDR3 length equals 15 residues.

The J gene is TRBJ2-7, the V gene TRBV13, with D tentatively TRBD1 (6 bases). The CDR3 runs 16 residues. Germline CDR1 PRHDT, CDR2 FYEKMQ (reference sequence). V lost 3 bases to trimming and J lost 3 bases, with 18 bases between them. The CDR3 here is CASSLGAYQSGYEQYF. The CDR3 DNA is TGTGCCAGCAGCTTGGGGGCCTATCAATCGGGCTACGAGCAGTACTTC.

The rearrangement uses TRBV5-4 and TRBJ2-7, with 10 bases aligning to TRBD2. V lost 0 bases to trimming and J lost 5 bases; unmatched junction nucleotides: 11. This CDR3 spans 17 amino acids. Per the germline V gene, CDR1 is SGHNT and CDR2 is YYREEE (reference sequence). DNA for the CDR3: TGTGCCAGCAGCTTGGGAGAAGCAGCGGGGGGGCCCCACGAGCAGTACTTC. Amino acids: CASSLGEAAGGPHEQYF.

This clone was recorded only once. The chain recombines TRBV4-1 with TRBJ1-2; 7 nucleotides match TRBD1. V dropped 2 bases and J dropped 6; count of bases not matched to a gene: 12. Germline-derived CDR1 and CDR2 are MGHRA and YSYEKL. The CDR3 is 16 residues long. For the CDR3, the DNA is TGCGCCAGCAGCCAAAGGGGGCAGGAGGCTATGGATGGCTACACCTTC. Translated: CASSQRGQEAMDGYTF.

V is TRBV5-5 and J is TRBJ2-2; 8 bases agree with TRBD2. CDR3 length: 15 residues. Germline CDR1 is SGHKS and CDR2 is YYEKEE (reference sequence). The trim removed 4 bases at V and 6 bases at J, leaving 8 bases unmatched. In DNA, the CDR3 is TGTGCCAGCAGCCGCGGGACTAGTCAAGCCGGGGAGCTGTTTTTT. It encodes CASSRGTSQAGELFF.